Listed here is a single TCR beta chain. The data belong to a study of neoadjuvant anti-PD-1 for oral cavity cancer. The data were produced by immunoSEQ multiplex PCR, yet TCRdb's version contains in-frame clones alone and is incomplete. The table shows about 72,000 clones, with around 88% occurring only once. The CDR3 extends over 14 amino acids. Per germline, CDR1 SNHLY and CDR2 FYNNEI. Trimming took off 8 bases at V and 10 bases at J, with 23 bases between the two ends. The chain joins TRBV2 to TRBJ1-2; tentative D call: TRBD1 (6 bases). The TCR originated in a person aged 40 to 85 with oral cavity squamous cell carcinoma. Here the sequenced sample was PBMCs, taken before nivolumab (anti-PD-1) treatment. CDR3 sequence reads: CASPFTRGQPYYTF. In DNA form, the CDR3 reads TGTGCCAGCCCGTTCACTCGAGGACAGCCCTACTACACCTTC.